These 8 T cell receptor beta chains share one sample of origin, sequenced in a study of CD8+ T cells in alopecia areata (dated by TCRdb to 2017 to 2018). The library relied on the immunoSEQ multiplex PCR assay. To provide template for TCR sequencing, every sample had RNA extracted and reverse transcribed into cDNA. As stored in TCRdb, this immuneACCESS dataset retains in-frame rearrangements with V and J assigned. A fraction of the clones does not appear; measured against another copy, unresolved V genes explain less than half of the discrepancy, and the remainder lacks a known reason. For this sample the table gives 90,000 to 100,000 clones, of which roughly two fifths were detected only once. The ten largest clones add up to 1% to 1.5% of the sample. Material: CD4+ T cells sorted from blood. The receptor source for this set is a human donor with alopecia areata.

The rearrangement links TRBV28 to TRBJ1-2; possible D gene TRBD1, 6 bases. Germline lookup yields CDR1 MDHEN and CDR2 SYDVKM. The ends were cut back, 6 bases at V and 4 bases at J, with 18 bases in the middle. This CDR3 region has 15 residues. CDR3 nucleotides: TGTGCCAGCAGCGATAGAAGCAGGGGCGCCTATGGCTACACCTTC. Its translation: CASSDRSRGAYGYTF.

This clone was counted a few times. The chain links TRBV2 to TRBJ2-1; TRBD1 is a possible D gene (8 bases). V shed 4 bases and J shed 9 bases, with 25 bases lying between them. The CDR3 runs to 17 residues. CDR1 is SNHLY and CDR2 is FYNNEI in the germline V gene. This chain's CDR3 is CASSGAGVQGARIEQFF. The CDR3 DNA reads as TGTGCCAGCAGTGGGGCGGGGGTGCAGGGGGCGAGAATTGAGCAGTTCTTC.

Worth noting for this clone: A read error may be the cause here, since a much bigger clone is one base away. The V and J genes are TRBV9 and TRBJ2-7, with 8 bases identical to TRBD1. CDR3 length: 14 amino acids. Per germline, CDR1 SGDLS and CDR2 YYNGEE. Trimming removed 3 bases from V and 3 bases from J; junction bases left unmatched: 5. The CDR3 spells CASSAGTGYYEQYF. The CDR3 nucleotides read TGTGCCAGCAGCGCCGGGACAGGATACTACGAGCAGTACTTC. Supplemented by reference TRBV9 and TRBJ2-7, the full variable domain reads DSGVTQTPKHLITATGQRVTLRCSPRSGDLSVYWYQQSLDQGLQFLIQYYNGEERAKGNILERFSAQQFPDLHSELNLSSLELGDSALYFCASSAGTGYYEQYFGPGTRLTVT.

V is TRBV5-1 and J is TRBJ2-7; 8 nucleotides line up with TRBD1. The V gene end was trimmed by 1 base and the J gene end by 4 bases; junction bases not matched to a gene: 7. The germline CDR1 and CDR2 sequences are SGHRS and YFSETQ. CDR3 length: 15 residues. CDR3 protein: CASSLSGTGAYEQYF. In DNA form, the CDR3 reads TGCGCCAGCAGCTTGTCCGGGACAGGTGCGTACGAGCAGTACTTC.

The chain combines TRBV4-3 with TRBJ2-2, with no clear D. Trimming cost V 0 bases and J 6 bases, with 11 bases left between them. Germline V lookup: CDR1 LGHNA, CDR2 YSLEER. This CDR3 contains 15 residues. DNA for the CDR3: TGCGCCAGCAGCCAAGATTCCGGGTTCGCCGGGGAGCTGTTTTTT. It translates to CASSQDSGFAGELFF.

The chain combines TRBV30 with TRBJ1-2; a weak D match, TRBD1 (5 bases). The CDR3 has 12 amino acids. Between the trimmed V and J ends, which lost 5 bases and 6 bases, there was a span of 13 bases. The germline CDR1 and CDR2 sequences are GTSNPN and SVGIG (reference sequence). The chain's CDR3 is CAWAGRADGYTF. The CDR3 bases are TGTGCCTGGGCGGGCAGGGCGGATGGCTACACCTTC.

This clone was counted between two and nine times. CDR3 residues: CATLAGVNTDTQYF. The CDR3 DNA sequence: TGTGCCACCCTAGCGGGGGTTAACACAGATACGCAGTATTTT. The chain joins TRBV10-3 to TRBJ2-3, with 10 nucleotides matching TRBD2. The CDR3 contains 14 residues. Trimming took 10 bases from V and 2 from J; bases not matched to a gene: 6. Germline CDR1 and CDR2: ENHRY and SYGVKD.

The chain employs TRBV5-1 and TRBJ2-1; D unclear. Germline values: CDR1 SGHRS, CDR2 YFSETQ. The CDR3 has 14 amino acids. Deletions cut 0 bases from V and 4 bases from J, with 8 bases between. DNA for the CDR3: TGCGCCAGCAGCTTGGGGGCGGCGTACAATGAGCAGTTCTTC. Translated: CASSLGAAYNEQFF.